These 16 T cell receptor beta chains were all obtained from the same sample, sequenced in a study of T cell repertoires in cytomegalovirus infection (dated by TCRdb to the late 2010s). These TCRs' antigens remain unknown. Sequenced on an Illumina HiSeq 1500. TCRdb reworked the public reads: Q25 trimming with fastp, MiXCR clone assembly, productive beta chains retained. Every CDR3 protein is listed once, alongside the most common genes and DNA of its rows. Here the sample has over 100,000 distinct CDR3 sequences; 10% occur a single time. Clones ranked in the top ten supply around 29% of the sample. Sequencing was performed on PBMCs, sequenced either directly or after in vitro stimulation (not recorded which). These receptor sequences come from a human donor in good health (CMV status not recorded). Some clones in this sample may be carry-over from other donors' samples.

This clonotype has a count of ten or more. The DNA for the CDR3 is TGTGCCAGCAGCTTGGGGAATGGAAATTCACCCCTCCACTTT. This gives the protein CASSLGNGNSPLHF. The rearrangement joins TRBV7-2 to TRBJ1-6; D unresolved. Germline CDR1 SGHTA, CDR2 FQGNSA. The V end was cut by 3 bases, the J end by 7 bases, with 10 bases between. This CDR3 is built from 14 residues.

This clonotype was seen a handful of times. The genes are TRBV6-2 or TRBV6-3 and TRBJ1-5; 8 bases are a match to TRBD1. Per the germline V gene, CDR1 is MNHEY and CDR2 is SVGEGT. The CDR3 extends over 17 amino acids. Trimming cost V 0 bases and J 3 bases; bases outside gene matches: 7. The CDR3 here is CASSYSKGTGDNQPQHF. CDR3 DNA: TGTGCCAGCAGTTACTCGAAGGGGACAGGAGACAATCAGCCCCAGCATTTT.

This clonotype occurred many times. This chain uses TRBV4-1 with TRBJ2-1; 10 bases map to TRBD2. There are 17 residues in the CDR3. Germline values: CDR1 MGHRA, CDR2 YSYEKL. Germline trimming cut 0 bases from V and 4 bases from J; bases unmatched to any gene: 6. For the CDR3, the DNA is TGCGCCAGCAGCCAAGAAAGGACTAGCGGCCTGTACAATGAGCAGTTCTTC. Translating gives CASSQERTSGLYNEQFF.

At least ten counts were recorded for this clonotype. This chain links TRBV6-2 or TRBV6-3 with TRBJ2-6; D uncertain. The CDR3 sequence is 14 residues long. Trimming cost V 7 bases and J 3 bases, with 10 bases left between them. The germline CDR1 and CDR2 sequences are MNHEY and SVGEGT. This CDR3 is CASTPTGGANVLTF. CDR3 nucleotides: TGTGCCAGCACACCGACTGGTGGGGCCAACGTCCTGACTTTC.

This chain uses TRBV28 with TRBJ2-7, with 11 bases lining up with TRBD1. V dropped 6 bases and J dropped 2; count of bases not matched to a gene: 6. In germline, CDR1 is MDHEN, CDR2 SYDVKM. The CDR3 consists of 15 residues. The CDR3 bases are TGTGCCAGCAGCCAGGGGGGACAGGGGGCCTACGAGCAGTACGTC. Its translation: CASSQGGQGAYEQYV.

This clonotype was seen many times. This chain connects TRBV6-1 to TRBJ1-2; D perhaps matches TRBD1 (6 bases). The germline V gene has CDR1 MNHNS and CDR2 SASEGT. V dropped 7 bases and J dropped 4 bases, with 16 bases sitting between them. CDR3 length: 14 amino acids. CDR3 coding DNA: TGTGCCAGCATGCGTGGCCAAGGGGGCTATGGCTACACCTTC. This sequence encodes CASMRGQGGYGYTF.

Ten or more counts support this clonotype. The J gene is TRBJ1-1, the V gene TRBV6-2 or TRBV6-3; D uncertain. The ends were cut back, 3 bases at V and 2 bases at J, with 4 bases in the middle. CDR3 size: 12 residues. From germline, CDR1 is MNHEY and CDR2 SVGEGT. CDR3 in amino acids: CASSYVNTEAFF. The CDR3 bases are TGTGCCAGCAGTTATGTCAACACTGAAGCTTTCTTT.

The V call is TRBV4-2, the J call TRBJ2-7; 9 bases are shared with TRBD2. CDR1 and CDR2 (germline): LGHNA, YNFKEQ. The CDR3 covers 19 residues. V gave up 0 bases and J gave up 0 bases; unmatched junction bases: 12. DNA for the CDR3: TGTGCCAGCAGCCAAGAATCGAGCGGGAGGACCTCGAGCTCCTACGAGCAGTACTTC. It yields the protein CASSQESSGRTSSSYEQYF.

Only a few counts were recorded for this clonotype. V and J are TRBV6-1 and TRBJ2-1; no clear D. The CDR3 covers 13 residues. The germline V and J ends were trimmed by 4 bases and 7 bases, with 11 bases remaining between them. Germline assignment: CDR1 MNHNS and CDR2 SASEGT. The DNA of the CDR3 is TGTGCCAGCAGTGTCTGGGTGGGGAATGAGCAGTTCTTC. As protein: CASSVWVGNEQFF.

In its sample, this clonotype was seen a few times. J is TRBJ2-7 and V is TRBV14, with TRBD2 identical over 7 bases. The length of the CDR3 is 15 residues. Germline-derived CDR1 and CDR2 are SGHDN and FVKESK. Germline trimming cut 3 bases from V and 1 base from J; bases unmatched to any gene: 6. This CDR3 reads CASSHRAGSSYEQYF. For the CDR3, the DNA is TGTGCCAGCAGCCATAGAGCGGGAAGTTCCTACGAGCAGTACTTC.

This chain joins TRBV20-1 and TRBJ2-4; D might be TRBD1 or TRBD2, each matching 5 bases. With 6 bases removed from V and 9 bases from J, the gap between germline ends came to 12 bases. The CDR3 is made up of 11 amino acids. Germline V gene sequence: CDR1 DFQATT, CDR2 SNEGSKA (reference sequence). The CDR3 DNA reads as TGCAGTGCGCGTCAGGGACCCATTCAGTACTTC. Translating gives CSARQGPIQYF.

This clonotype has just a few counts. The rearrangement uses TRBV4-3 and TRBJ2-5; the D is unclear. Per germline, CDR1 LGHNA and CDR2 YSLEER. V was trimmed by 4 bases and J by 5 bases, leaving 11 bases between them. The CDR3 loop spans 13 amino acids. CDR3 protein: CASSLGVVETQYF. In DNA, the CDR3 is TGCGCCAGCAGCCTCGGCGTTGTGGAGACCCAGTACTTC.

This clonotype was detected a few times. The chain recombines TRBV10-3 with TRBJ1-5; D may be TRBD1 (5 bases). The CDR3 has 12 residues. The germline V gene encodes CDR1 ENHRY and CDR2 SYGVKD. In DNA form, the CDR3 reads TGTGCGGGAGTGGGGCAAGGTCAGCCCCAGCATTTT. Translated: CAGVGQGQPQHF.

Regarding this clonotype: A much larger clone lies one base from this, so it may be a read error. This chain links TRBV11-2 with TRBJ2-1, with 8 bases lining up with TRBD2. Germline loops: CDR1 SGHAT, CDR2 FQNNGV. The CDR3 contains 14 residues. V lost 3 bases to trimming and J lost 10 bases; unmatched junction nucleotides: 8. The CDR3 here is CASSLGTRWPEQFF. In DNA form, the CDR3 reads TGTGCCAGCAGCTTGGGGACTAGGTGGCCAGAGCAGTTCTTC.

A note on this clonotype: One end of the junction is discordant with germline, which a read error may explain. This chain links TRBV6-2 or TRBV6-3 with TRBJ2-1; weak D call: TRBD1 (6 bases). Germline lookup yields CDR1 MNHEY and CDR2 SVGEGT. The CDR3 extends over 17 amino acids. As DNA, the CDR3 is TGTCCCAGCAGTTACCCCGCCTGGGACACAGGATACAATGAGCAGTTCTTC. Protein product: CPSSYPAWDTGYNEQFF.

This clonotype was observed a handful of times. The chain recombines TRBV15 with TRBJ2-7; D is ambiguous. Trimming left V 0 bases short and J 2 bases short, with 23 bases between. The germline V gene encodes CDR1 LNHNV and CDR2 YYDKDF (reference sequence). The CDR3 sequence is 19 residues long. The CDR3 coding sequence is TGTGCCACCAGCAGAGATTTACCGTCCCGTTCAGGTTTTACCTACGAGCAGTACTTC. Amino acids: CATSRDLPSRSGFTYEQYF.